This entry is about one T cell receptor (beta chain). Its antigen is not identified. The V end was cut by 5 bases, the J end by 4 bases, with 14 bases between. CDR3 length equals 14 residues. Germline V lookup: CDR1 WSHSY, CDR2 SAAADI. TCRdb reprocessed the reads with MiXCR, giving one entry per CDR3 protein. This sample yields approximately 110,000 distinct CDR3 sequences, of which over 40% are seen a single time; 74% belongs to the top ten. These data come from a study of T cell repertoires in cytomegalovirus infection. Overall study context: Both recently identified HLA-C-restricted and well-studied HLA-B-restricted CMV epitopes were used in the study. Matching HLA type, along with CMV infection, was indicated by public TCR beta signatures.

Findings and limits, study-wide: Summed frequency of public TCR beta families distinguished CMV carriers with the relevant HLA. It was HLA-C-restricted CMV-specific TCR beta clonotypes that dominated the response ex vivo.

The chain recombines TRBV10-2 with TRBJ1-2, with D possibly TRBD1 on 5 matching bases. This receptor was obtained from a human donor in good health (CMV status not recorded). Some clones in this sample may be carry-over from other donors' samples. The sample was CD8+ T cells from cultured PBMCs, taken from culture after CMV antigen stimulation. The CDR3 bases are TGCGCCAGCAGTCCCGAACAGGAGACCTATGGCTACACCTTC. Its translation is CASSPEQETYGYTF.